This TCR beta chain originates from a study of cytomegalovirus exposure and HLA in healthy donors. Study-wide background: Researchers found that around 80% of over 350 genotyped donors fell within the Caucasian-associated ancestry cluster.

CDR1 and CDR2 from the germline V gene are MDHEN and SYDVKM. V was clipped by 6 bases and J by 7 bases, with 15 bases between them. The CDR3 runs 13 residues. Findings and limits, study-wide: TRBV6-2, TRBV6-3 and some other V segments were unresolvable in 87-base-pair reads.

A remark on this clone: Its matching antigen is unknown.

It was with 60 Vbeta and 13 Jbeta primers that the PCR ran. Generated by immunoSEQ multiplex PCR, the TCRdb table keeps only in-frame clones and is missing some. Here the sample spans fewer than 200,000 clones, around 79% being singletons. The chain recombines TRBV28 with TRBJ2-5; D is ambiguous. What was sequenced was PBMCs. This clonotype was sampled from a woman in her forties or fifties in good health and CMV-seronegative. The CDR3 coding sequence is TGTGCCAGCAGCAAACAAGAAATTGGGACCCAGTACTTC. Its translation: CASSKQEIGTQYF. The whole variable domain, filled in from reference TRBV28 and TRBJ2-5, reads DVKVTQSSRYLVKRTGEKVFLECVQDMDHENMFWYRQDPGLGLRLIYFSYDVKMKEKGDIPEGYSVSREKKERFSLILESASTNQTSMYLCASSKQEIGTQYFGPGTRLLVL.